Sequencing of this T cell receptor beta chain was carried out in a study of T cell responses to AZD1222 COVID-19 vaccine. Study conclusions and caveats: Clonal diversity was possibly underestimated, and white British individuals and females predominated among donors.

Of note for this clone: What it binds is unknown.

Clones were sequenced by immunoSEQ multiplex PCR, and TCRdb holds only the in-frame ones, with some missing. The repertoire holds 96,000 or so clones, with 80% to 90% as singletons. V was clipped by 0 bases and J by 1 base, with 6 bases between them. Germline V gives CDR1 LNHNV, CDR2 YYDKDF (reference sequence). The CDR3 has 14 amino acids. The rearrangement joins TRBV15 to TRBJ1-1; D is unresolved. The starting material was peripheral blood, obtained on day 0 of AZD1222 vaccination. This clonotype was sampled from an adult in good health. As DNA, the CDR3 is TGTGCCACCAGCAGAGACACCCGGAACACTGAAGCTTTCTTT. Its translation is CATSRDTRNTEAFF.